In this sample, the clone carrying this TCR beta chain turned up a few times. Germline CDR1 reads WNHNN; CDR2 reads SYGVQD (reference sequence). This CDR3 has 16 amino acids. Trimming took 5 bases from V and 3 from J; bases not matched to a gene: 6. Assignment of participants to cohorts was predicated upon participant-reported clinical history. The data are from a study of blood T cell repertoires in COVID-19. Study context: Samples of COVID-19 (acute and convalescent) were obtained from the United States, Italy and Spain.

In the authors' methods: The authors estimated nucleated cell counts from reference gene primer amplification. Sequencing was performed with immunoSEQ multiplex PCR; in TCRdb, only in-frame clones are kept and a portion is missing. V, J and clone size are those of that table, while D and trimming were read from the DNA. The data contain approximately 170,000 clones, approximately 80% of them singletons. The chain joins TRBV10-1 to TRBJ2-3; 12 bases line up with TRBD2. This TCR came from a man aged 35 to 55 who had recovered from COVID-19. The material sequenced was PBMCs or T cells enriched from blood (not recorded which). CDR3: CASSPRTSGETDTQYF. CDR3 coding DNA: TGCGCCAGCAGTCCTCGGACTAGCGGGGAGACAGATACGCAGTATTTT.